The 15 T cell receptor beta chains in this list originate from one sample, sequenced in a study of neoadjuvant anti-PD-1 for oral cavity cancer. Sequencing used immunoSEQ multiplex PCR; TCRdb keeps in-frame clones, though not all of them. The table has tens of thousands of clones, 80% to 90% seen once. The sample in question was PBMCs, obtained before nivolumab (anti-PD-1) treatment. The receptor source for this set is a person between 40 and 85 years old with oral cavity squamous cell carcinoma.

This chain links TRBV6-4 with TRBJ2-2; 11 nucleotides agree with TRBD2. The V gene end was trimmed by 5 bases and the J gene end by 3 bases; junction bases not matched to a gene: 2. Germline V gene sequence: CDR1 MRHNA, CDR2 SNTAGT. CDR3 length: 15 amino acids. The CDR3 is CASSTLAGDTGELFF. Written as DNA, the CDR3 is TGTGCCAGCAGTACACTAGCGGGGGACACCGGGGAGCTGTTTTTT.

V is TRBV10-3 and J is TRBJ2-2; a possible D gene is TRBD1 (6 bases). With 9 bases removed from V and 0 bases from J, the gap between germline ends came to 11 bases. This CDR3 spans 14 amino acids. Germline values: CDR1 ENHRY, CDR2 SYGVKD. The CDR3 here is CAITGTTNTGELFF. The CDR3 DNA is TGTGCCATTACCGGGACAACGAACACCGGGGAGCTGTTTTTT.

This clone was picked up a small number of times. This chain joins TRBV6-1 and TRBJ2-3, with D hard to call. The CDR3 has 13 amino acids. CDR1 MNHNS and CDR2 SASEGT come from the germline V gene. V was cut by 8 bases and J by 3 bases, with 12 bases left in between. CDR3 sequence (DNA): TGTGCCAGCGGATGGGGTGCAACAGATACGCAGTATTTT. Encoded protein: CASGWGATDTQYF.

The rearrangement links TRBV19 to TRBJ1-1; 9 nucleotides agree with TRBD1. The CDR3 covers 14 residues. Per germline, CDR1 LNHDA and CDR2 SQIVND (reference sequence). With V trimmed by 5 bases and J by 5 bases, 6 bases remained unmatched. CDR3 sequence: CASSPGQGWTEAFF. The CDR3 DNA reads TGTGCCAGTAGTCCGGGACAGGGTTGGACTGAAGCTTTCTTT.

The chain combines TRBV7-9 with TRBJ1-2; 8 positions match TRBD1. The CDR3 runs to 15 residues. The germline CDR1 and CDR2 sequences are SEHNR and FQNEAQ (reference sequence). Trimming took 4 bases from V and 4 from J; bases not matched to a gene: 8. The CDR3 DNA reads as TGTGCCAGCAGCTCCTCAGGACAGGGCCGCTATGGCTACACCTTC. Its protein is CASSSSGQGRYGYTF.

The chain employs TRBV2 and TRBJ1-2, with 8 bases lining up with TRBD1. Per germline, CDR1 SNHLY and CDR2 FYNNEI. Germline trimming cut 7 bases from V and 4 bases from J; bases unmatched to any gene: 8. CDR3 length equals 14 residues. CDR3 coding DNA: TGTGCCAGCAACCAACAGGGGGAAGGCTATGGCTACACCTTC. Translated, it gives CASNQQGEGYGYTF.

The genes are TRBV2 and TRBJ2-2; D unresolved. The germline gives CDR1 SNHLY, CDR2 FYNNEI. The CDR3 extends over 14 amino acids. V lost 4 bases and J lost 2, with 8 bases in between. In DNA, the CDR3 is TGTGCCAGCAGTGTAGAGGCAAACACCGGGGAGCTGTTTTTT. It yields the protein CASSVEANTGELFF.

The chain carries TRBV5-8 and TRBJ1-5, with unresolved D. Germline loops: CDR1 SGHTS, CDR2 YDEGEE. CDR3 size: 11 residues. Trimming removed 3 bases from V and 5 bases from J, with 3 bases in between. The CDR3 protein is CASSSYQPQHF. The DNA of the CDR3 is TGTGCCAGCAGCTCTTATCAGCCCCAGCATTTT.

The chain has TRBV5-5 and TRBJ2-2; no firm D call. The V end was cut by 4 bases, the J end by 5 bases, with 15 bases between. The germline V gene encodes CDR1 SGHKS and CDR2 YYEKEE (reference sequence). The length of the CDR3 is 15 residues. The DNA for the CDR3 is TGTGCCAGCAGCCCCTTATCCGGTCCAACCGGGGAGCTGTTTTTT. It translates to CASSPLSGPTGELFF. The whole variable domain, filled in from reference TRBV5-5 and TRBJ2-2, reads DAGVTQSPTHLIKTRGQQVTLRCSPISGHKSVSWYQQVLGQGPQFIFQYYEKEERGRGNFPDRFSARQFPNYSSELNVNALLLGDSALYLCASSPLSGPTGELFFGEGSRLTVL.

The chain uses TRBV11-2 and TRBJ2-7; 8 bases line up with TRBD2. Unmatched junction bases numbered 4, after V lost 1 base and J lost 2 bases. The CDR3 totals 15 residues. Germline V gene data show CDR1 as SGHAT and CDR2 as FQNNGV. The CDR3 sequence: CASSLAGSGAYEQYF. The CDR3 coding sequence is TGTGCCAGCAGCTTAGCCGGTAGCGGGGCCTACGAGCAGTACTTC. Based on the CDR3 plus reference TRBV11-2 and TRBJ2-7, the full variable domain is EAGVAQSPRYKIIEKRQSVAFWCNPISGHATLYWYQQILGQGPKLLIQFQNNGVVDDSQLPKDRFSAERLKGVDSTLKIQPAKLEDSAVYLCASSLAGSGAYEQYFGPGTRLTVT.

The J gene is TRBJ1-2, the V gene TRBV6-5, with a tentative D call TRBD1 (5 bases). This CDR3 is built from 14 residues. V lost 5 bases to trimming and J lost 4 bases, with 14 bases between them. Germline V CDR1 and CDR2: MNHEY, SVGAGI. This CDR3 is CASSHQGFSYGYTF. The DNA of the CDR3 is TGTGCCAGCAGTCACCAGGGTTTCAGCTATGGCTACACCTTC.

CDR3 loop: CASGTVLAGESYEQYF. The DNA for the CDR3 is TGTGCTAGTGGCACCGTCCTAGCGGGGGAATCCTACGAGCAGTACTTC. The chain uses TRBV12-5 and TRBJ2-7; 10 bases fit TRBD2. Trimming at V came to 6 bases and at J to 1 base, leaving 9 bases not matched to a gene. CDR3 size: 16 residues. Looked up from germline, CDR1 is LGHNT and CDR2 is FRNRAP.

This sequence joins TRBV25-1 and TRBJ2-3; TRBD2 matches at 8 bases. CDR3 length: 13 residues. V was pared by 6 bases and J by 3 bases, with 2 bases of the junction left unmatched. Germline loops: CDR1 MGHDK, CDR2 SYGVNS. DNA of the CDR3: TGTGCCAGCAGGGGACTAGTGACAGATACGCAGTATTTT. This codes for CASRGLVTDTQYF.

The genes are TRBV27 and TRBJ2-3; 9 bases match TRBD1. The germline V gene encodes CDR1 MNHEY and CDR2 SMNVEV (reference sequence). The CDR3 totals 13 residues. V gave up 10 bases and J gave up 4 bases; unmatched junction bases: 6. The CDR3 reads CAIQGAGADTQYF. The CDR3 DNA sequence: TGTGCCATACAGGGGGCCGGGGCAGATACGCAGTATTTT.

The CDR3 loop reads CASSLGGIGGQPQHF. DNA for the CDR3: TGTGCCAGCAGCTTGGGCGGGATCGGGGGTCAGCCCCAGCATTTT. The genes are TRBV5-8 and TRBJ1-5; a possible D gene is TRBD1 (5 bases). CDR1 SGHTS and CDR2 YDEGEE come from the germline V gene. V lost 0 bases and J 6 bases, leaving 13 bases between the germline ends. This CDR3 comprises 15 residues.